The clone carrying this T cell receptor beta chain showed up many times. Its antigen is undetermined. One end of the junction is discordant with germline, which a read error may explain. This sample stems from a study of T cells in Graves' hyperthyroidism and ophthalmopathy. Points from the study as a whole: Blood also held most thyroid clonotypes expanded beyond 0.001.

Amplification of TCR beta CDR3 regions used RNA as the template. Researchers ran a first-round RT-PCR on the TCR CDR3 using the HTBI primer set. TCRdb itself ran the multiplex PCR reads through MiXCR, one entry per CDR3 protein. Of hundreds of thousands of distinct CDR3 sequences listed, roughly 16% were seen once; the top ten hold approximately 3.5%. CDR1 and CDR2 from the germline V gene are MNHNS and SASEGT. The CDR3 loop spans 15 amino acids. This sequence was found in a woman in her thirties or forties with Graves' ophthalmopathy. Sequenced sample: blood. The chain carries TRBV6-1 and TRBJ1-6, with a weak D call TRBD1 (6 bases). The CDR3 sequence: CASTEGQGTNSPLHF. CDR3 DNA: TGTGCCAGCACTGAAGGGCAGGGGACCAATTCACCCCTCCACTTT.